These T cell receptor beta chains were read from a single sample in a study of CD8 T cells in Susac syndrome. Using its own MiXCR run on the immunoSEQ multiplex PCR reads, TCRdb lists one record per CDR3 protein. The repertoire has roughly 130,000 distinct CDR3 sequences, 96% of them found once; the top ten carry roughly 0.14%. Sequencing input: CD4+ T cells from PBMCs. The receptors come from a human donor with Susac syndrome. CDR3s include the opening cysteine and the closing phenylalanine or tryptophan. D genes are given only for firm matches. The size of a clone is reported for some rows only, either as once, few or many, or as a class for expanded clones.

>TRBV20-1|.|TRBD1|TRBJ2-5
TGCAGTGCTTGGGACAGGGGGAAAGAGACCCAGTACTTC
CSAWDRGKETQYF
>TRBV29-1|once|TRBD1|TRBJ1-5
TGCAGCGTGAAAGAAGACAGGGGGCTTAATCAGCCCCAGCATTTT
CSVKEDRGLNQPQHF
>TRBV11-1|.|.|TRBJ2-7
TGTGCCAGCAGCAAAGCCCTACAGGGTACATACGAGCAGTACTTC
CASSKALQGTYEQYF
>TRBV10-3|few|.|TRBJ1-1
TGTGCCATCAGTGAGAACACTGAAGCTTTCTTT
CAISENTEAFF
>TRBV28|.|.|TRBJ2-5
TGTGCCAGCAGTTTATGGGCGGAGACCCAGTACTTC
CASSLWAETQYF
>TRBV5-6|.|.|TRBJ1-4
TGTGCCAGCAGCGGTCGGACACACCTCAGGGAAAAACTGTTTTTT
CASSGRTHLREKLFF
>TRBV12-3/TRBV12-4|once|.|TRBJ1-1
TGTGCCAGCAGCCACCGAAGCACTGAAGCTTTCTTT
CASSHRSTEAFF
>TRBV2|.|.|TRBJ1-5
TGTGCCAGCAAGGAGAGGGTGGGTCAGCCCCAGCATTTT
CASKERVGQPQHF
>TRBV29-1|once|.|TRBJ1-2
TGCAGCGTTGGTCCTGGGGAATCTTACTATGGCTACACCTTC
CSVGPGESYYGYTF
>TRBV29-1|.|.|TRBJ2-3
TGCAGCGTTGGCCGGTTAATGGGGCGGGATAGCACAGATACGCAGTATTTT
CSVGRLMGRDSTDTQYF
>TRBV20-1|.|.|TRBJ2-7
TGCAGTGCTAGATTCTCCAGGGACTACGAGCAGTACTTC
CSARFSRDYEQYF
>TRBV2|.|TRBD2|TRBJ2-3
TGTGCCAGCAGTGTTTCCCGGCGGGAGCCCACAGATACGCAGTATTTT
CASSVSRREPTDTQYF
>TRBV20-1|once|.|TRBJ2-5
TGCAGTGCTAGGGTAGAAGAGACCCAGTACTTC
CSARVEETQYF
>TRBV5-1|.|.|TRBJ1-2
TGCGCCAGCAGCCCAGGAAGCGGCCGGAAGGGGTATGGCTACACCTTC
CASSPGSGRKGYGYTF
>TRBV25-1|.|.|TRBJ2-3
TGTGCCAGCAGCGTTTCTGGGGATACGCAGTATTTT
CASSVSGDTQYF
>TRBV5-1|.|.|TRBJ2-5
TGCGCCAGCAGCTTGGATTACAGGCAAGAGACCCAGTACTTC
CASSLDYRQETQYF
>TRBV19|few|.|TRBJ2-6
TGTGCCAGTAGTCAGGACAGCTCTGGGGCCAACGTCCTGACTTTC
CASSQDSSGANVLTF
>TRBV7-8|.|.|TRBJ1-1
TGTGCCAGCAGCCGGACAGTCCCTCTGAACACTGAAGCTTTCTTT
CASSRTVPLNTEAFF
>TRBV20-1|.|.|TRBJ1-1
TGCAGTGCTAGAGGGCAGGGAGGGACTGAAGCTTTCTTT
CSARGQGGTEAFF
>TRBV30|.|TRBD1|TRBJ1-1
TGTGCCTGGAGTGTCAACAGGGGCACTGAAGCTTTCTTT
CAWSVNRGTEAFF
>TRBV2|.|TRBD1|TRBJ2-3
TGTGCCAGCAGTGCGGGACAGGGAGGAGATACGCAGTATTTT
CASSAGQGGDTQYF
>TRBV29-1|.|.|TRBJ1-1
TGCAGCGTTACTAGGGATTCCCGGGGAGGCACTGAAGCTTTCTTT
CSVTRDSRGGTEAFF
>TRBV15|.|.|TRBJ2-3
TGTGCCACCAGCCCACACACAGATACGCAGTATTTT
CATSPHTDTQYF